The rows below give T cell receptor beta chains drawn from one sample of a study of Graves' ophthalmopathy and Graves' hyperthyroidism. TCRdb reanalysed the multiplex PCR reads using MiXCR and keeps one entry per CDR3 protein. The sample holds over 500,000 distinct CDR3 sequences, around a fifth seen once. The sample comprised peripheral blood. The receptors were gathered from a woman aged 18 to 35 with stable Graves' hyperthyroidism. Some clones in this sample may be carry-over from other donors' samples. Each CDR3 is given with its conserved first and last residue. The order of the fields is clone size, CDR3 length, J gene, D gene, V gene, CDR3 protein, CDR3 DNA. The D gene is left open where the match is weak. Where a row states a size, it is once, few, many or the class of an expanded clone; other rows omit it.

many,15,TRBJ2-2,-,TRBV6-1,CASTWVEANTGELFF,TGTGCCAGCACGTGGGTAGAGGCGAACACCGGGGAGCTGTTTTTT
few,14,TRBJ2-2,TRBD2,TRBV30,CAWSMVAGTGELFF,TGTGCCTGGAGTATGGTAGCGGGAACCGGGGAGCTGTTTTTT
many,14,TRBJ1-5,TRBD1,TRBV7-9,CASSSDRGSQPQHF,TGTGCCAGCAGTTCAGACAGGGGGTCTCAGCCCCAGCATTTT
many,16,TRBJ1-1,TRBD1,TRBV12-3/TRBV12-4,CASSLGDRSLNTEAFF,TGTGCCAGCAGCCTCGGGGACAGGAGTCTGAACACTGAAGCTTTCTTT
many,13,TRBJ1-3,-,TRBV6-1,CASLALSGNTIYF,TGTGCCAGCCTCGCTCTCTCTGGAAACACCATATATTTT
-,18,TRBJ1-5,TRBD1,TRBV24-1,CATSDLDRGTYSNQPQHF,TGTGCCACCAGTGATTTAGACAGGGGTACTTATAGCAATCAGCCCCAGCATTTT
many,13,TRBJ1-2,-,TRBV18,CASSPDTNYGYTF,TGTGCCAGCAGCCCGGACACTAACTATGGCTACACCTTC
-,17,TRBJ2-4,TRBD1,TRBV4-1,CASSPRQGMEGKNIQYF,TGCGCCAGCAGCCCCCGACAGGGGATGGAGGGCAAAAACATTCAGTACTTC
many,14,TRBJ1-2,-,TRBV6-5,CASSSTWTNYGYTF,TGTGCCAGCAGTTCCACCTGGACCAACTATGGCTACACCTTC
once,15,TRBJ2-5,-,TRBV12-3/TRBV12-4,CASSRTWGLQETQYF,TGTGCCAGCAGTCGAACTTGGGGGTTGCAAGAGACCCAGTACTTC
-,16,TRBJ2-5,-,TRBV11-2,CASSFDFIGGVQTQYF,TGTGCCAGCAGCTTTGACTTTATCGGGGGAGTTCAGACCCAGTACTTC
many,16,TRBJ2-5,-,TRBV5-1,CASSLRPGGKQETQYF,TGCGCCAGCAGCTTGCGTCCGGGGGGCAAACAAGAGACCCAGTACTTC
many,14,TRBJ1-5,TRBD1,TRBV12-3/TRBV12-4,CASSLTGGYQPQHF,TGTGCCAGCAGTTTGACAGGGGGCTATCAGCCCCAGCATTTT
many,15,TRBJ1-2,TRBD1,TRBV6-5,CASSVLGTGGEGYTF,TGTGCCAGCAGCGTACTAGGGACAGGGGGCGAGGGCTACACCTTC
few,15,TRBJ2-5,-,TRBV12-3/TRBV12-4,CASSFRREIQETQYF,TGTGCCAGCAGTTTCAGAAGAGAAATCCAAGAGACCCAGTACTTC
many,13,TRBJ2-2,-,TRBV5-1,CASSSRADGELFF,TGCGCCAGCAGCTCCAGGGCCGACGGGGAGCTGTTTTTT
-,15,TRBJ1-3,-,TRBV6-1,CASSEEGGSGNTIYF,TGTGCCAGCAGTGAAGAGGGGGGCTCTGGAAACACCATATATTTT
many,16,TRBJ2-5,TRBD2,TRBV7-3,CASSLTGTSGQETQYF,TGTGCCAGCAGCTTAACCGGGACTAGCGGACAAGAGACCCAGTACTTC
-,15,TRBJ1-1,TRBD1,TRBV6-1,CASSVETGGASEAFF,TGTGCCAGCAGTGTAGAGACAGGGGGCGCGTCTGAAGCTTTCTTT
-,14,TRBJ2-5,TRBD2,TRBV9,CASSVSGGIETQYF,TGTGCCAGCAGCGTAAGCGGGGGGATCGAGACCCAGTACTTC
many,14,TRBJ1-6,-,TRBV9,CASSVTGANSPLHF,TGTGCCAGCAGCGTAACCGGGGCCAATTCACCCCTCCACTTT
many,12,TRBJ1-2,-,TRBV6-5,CASSYFGDGYTF,TGTGCCAGCAGTTACTTTGGGGATGGCTACACCTTC
few,15,TRBJ2-7,-,TRBV20-1,CSARGGQGKTYEQYF,TGCAGTGCTAGAGGGGGGCAGGGGAAAACTTACGAGCAGTACTTC
-,13,TRBJ1-2,-,TRBV20-1,CSARAGALYGYTF,TGCAGTGCTAGAGCAGGGGCCCTCTATGGCTACACCTTC
many,13,TRBJ2-7,-,TRBV20-1,CSARLSTLYEQYF,TGCAGTGCTAGGTTAAGCACCCTCTACGAGCAGTACTTC
-,15,TRBJ2-4,-,TRBV7-9,CASSSPSLAKNIQYF,TGTGCCAGCAGCTCCCCTTCCCTAGCCAAAAACATTCAGTACTTC
many,12,TRBJ1-2,-,TRBV20-1,CSGTGRNYGYTF,TGCAGTGGGACCGGACGGAACTATGGCTACACCTTC
-,15,TRBJ1-1,-,TRBV6-1,CASTAQAPMNTEAFF,TGTGCCAGCACAGCACAGGCGCCAATGAACACTGAAGCTTTCTTT
-,14,TRBJ1-6,TRBD1,TRBV20-1,CSVPGGTANSPLHF,TGCAGTGTTCCAGGCGGGACAGCTAATTCACCCCTCCACTTT
many,14,TRBJ2-7,-,TRBV7-2,CASSAGISSYEQYF,TGTGCCAGCAGCGCGGGAATTTCTTCCTACGAGCAGTACTTC
-,14,TRBJ1-1,-,TRBV29-1,CSIGVGFTNTEAFF,TGCAGCATCGGAGTTGGCTTTACGAACACTGAAGCTTTCTTT
-,14,TRBJ2-5,-,TRBV28,CASSLWGLPKTQYF,TGTGCCAGCAGTTTATGGGGACTCCCGAAGACCCAGTACTTC
-,13,TRBJ1-5,-,TRBV11-2,CASSLDITQPQHF,TGTGCCAGCAGCTTAGATATCACTCAGCCCCAGCATTTT
many,16,TRBJ1-6,TRBD1,TRBV28,CASRPPGTGKASPLHF,TGTGCCAGCAGACCTCCCGGGACAGGGAAGGCTTCACCCCTCCACTTT
-,15,TRBJ2-7,TRBD1,TRBV15,CATSRDLSGGGEQYF,TGTGCCACCAGCAGAGATCTTTCAGGGGGCGGCGAGCAGTACTTC
-,14,TRBJ2-4,-,TRBV2,CASSEKGLKNIKYF,TGTGCCAGCAGTGAAAAGGGGCTCAAAAACATTAAGTACTTC
many,14,TRBJ2-7,-,TRBV6-1,CASSESGTRHEQYF,TGTGCCAGCAGTGAAAGCGGGACACGGCACGAGCAGTACTTC
few,14,TRBJ1-1,TRBD1,TRBV6-5,CASSYRGTGDEAFF,TGTGCCAGCAGTTACAGGGGGACAGGGGATGAAGCTTTCTTT
-,17,TRBJ2-5,-,TRBV18,CASSPPNRDGGGETQYF,TGTGCCAGCTCACCACCTAACCGGGACGGAGGGGGAGAGACCCAGTACTTC
many,12,TRBJ2-5,-,TRBV29-1,CSVQHLQETQYF,TGCAGCGTACAGCACCTCCAAGAGACCCAGTACTTC
many,15,TRBJ1-1,-,TRBV19,CASSPLSLGYGVAFF,TGTGCCAGTAGTCCCCTGAGCTTGGGGTACGGGGTCGCTTTCTTT
many,15,TRBJ2-5,-,TRBV20-1,CSARHPGRHAETQYF,TGCAGTGCTAGACACCCGGGACGGCACGCGGAGACCCAGTACTTC
many,14,TRBJ1-5,TRBD1,TRBV12-3/TRBV12-4,CASSRTGEDQPQHF,TGTGCCAGCAGTAGGACAGGGGAGGATCAGCCCCAGCATTTT
many,19,TRBJ2-7,TRBD2,TRBV10-3,CAISGRGRTSGGMVYEQYF,TGTGCCATCAGTGGACGTGGGAGGACTAGCGGGGGAATGGTGTACGAGCAGTACTTC
-,16,TRBJ1-2,TRBD1,TRBV20-1,CSAGPGQGVFNYGYTF,TGCAGTGCTGGACCGGGACAGGGTGTTTTTAACTATGGCTACACCTTC
-,16,TRBJ2-6,-,TRBV2,CASSGGAPSGADVLTF,TGTGCCAGCAGTGGGGGGGCCCCCTCTGGGGCCGACGTCCTGACTTTC
-,12,TRBJ1-2,-,TRBV3-1,CASTQVGVGYTF,TGTGCCAGTACCCAAGTCGGGGTAGGCTACACCTTC
many,15,TRBJ2-7,TRBD2,TRBV30,CAWSVFAGLAYEQYF,TGTGCCTGGAGTGTATTCGCGGGACTAGCCTACGAGCAGTACTTC
many,12,TRBJ1-2,-,TRBV19,CASSSWTAPRNF,TGTGCCAGTAGTTCGTGGACAGCCCCAAGGAACTTC
many,17,TRBJ1-5,-,TRBV12-3/TRBV12-4,CASSSPPGVNSNQPQHF,TGTGCCAGCAGTTCCCCCCCGGGGGTTAATAGCAATCAGCCCCAGCATTTT
many,15,TRBJ1-1,TRBD1,TRBV19,CASSPRTGRGTEAFF,TGTGCCAGTAGTCCCAGGACAGGGAGGGGCACTGAAGCTTTCTTT
-,12,TRBJ1-2,-,TRBV7-9,CASRGGPYGYTF,TGTGCCAGCAGGGGCGGCCCATATGGCTACACCTTC
many,11,TRBJ2-7,-,TRBV2,CASNPQYEQYF,TGTGCCAGCAACCCCCAATACGAGCAGTACTTC
-,16,TRBJ1-1,TRBD1,TRBV7-8,CASSLGVDRPNTEAFF,TGTGCCAGCAGCTTGGGGGTGGACAGGCCCAACACTGAAGCTTTCTTT
many,18,TRBJ2-6,TRBD1,TRBV6-2/TRBV6-3,CASSYSGQGSSGANVLTF,TGTGCCAGCAGTTACTCGGGACAGGGAAGCTCTGGGGCCAACGTCCTGACTTTC
many,14,TRBJ2-5,TRBD2,TRBV6-2/TRBV6-3,CASSGLAGDQTQYF,TGTGCCAGCAGCGGACTAGCGGGGGATCAGACCCAGTACTTC
-,13,TRBJ2-5,-,TRBV19,CASSDRTEETQYF,TGTGCCAGTAGTGACCGGACAGAAGAGACCCAGTACTTC